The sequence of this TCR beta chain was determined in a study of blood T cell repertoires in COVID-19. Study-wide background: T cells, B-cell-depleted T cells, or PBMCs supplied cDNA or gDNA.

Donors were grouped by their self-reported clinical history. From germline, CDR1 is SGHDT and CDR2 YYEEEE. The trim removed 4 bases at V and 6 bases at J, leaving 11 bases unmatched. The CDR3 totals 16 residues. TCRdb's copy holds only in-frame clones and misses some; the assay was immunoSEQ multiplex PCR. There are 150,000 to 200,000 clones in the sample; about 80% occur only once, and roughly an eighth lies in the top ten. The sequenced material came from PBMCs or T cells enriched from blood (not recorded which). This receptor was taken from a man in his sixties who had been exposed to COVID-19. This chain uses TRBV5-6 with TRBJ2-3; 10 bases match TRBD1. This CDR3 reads CASSLLTGQGRDTQYF. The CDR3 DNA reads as TGTGCCAGCAGCCTCCTAACGGGACAGGGGAGGGATACGCAGTATTTT.